Each of the 8 T cell receptor beta chains below was sequenced from the same sample in a study of blood T cells in healthy people across ages. PCR was performed a second time for about 7 to 11 cycles using a sample-barcoded 5' primer and a J-beta primer mix. TCRdb re-derived calls from the 5' RACE reads in MiXCR, one entry per CDR3 protein. The table lists around 500,000 distinct CDR3 sequences, around a quarter of them singletons. The same specimen was also included in a second study, on T cells of mothers and their children.

Sequencing was done on a sample of blood. These receptors were obtained from a boy aged 2-9 years in good health.

The chain uses TRBV11-2 and TRBJ2-1, with a tentative D call TRBD1 (6 bases). The J call may be in error: the DNA end matches TRBJ2-7 better. Germline values: CDR1 SGHAT, CDR2 FQNNGV. The CDR3 is 14 amino acids. The chain's CDR3 is CANKPGHSTGEQYF. CDR3 in DNA: TGTGCCAACAAACCGGGACACTCGACGGGGGAGCAGTACTTC.

The chain is built from TRBV6-4 and TRBJ2-5, with TRBD2 as a possible D gene (6 bases). Trimming removed 0 bases at V and 1 base at J, with 15 bases between. This CDR3 spans 17 amino acids. The V gene's germline CDR1 is MRHNA and CDR2 SNTAGT. CDR3 in amino acids: CASSDSGGSGVQETQYF. CDR3 in DNA: TGTGCCAGCAGTGACTCGGGGGGTAGCGGAGTCCAAGAGACCCAGTACTTC.

The rearrangement uses TRBV7-9 and TRBJ2-3; TRBD2 agrees at 11 bases. The V segment lost 5 bases and the J segment 2 bases; nucleotides outside the gene matches: 6. The CDR3 runs 16 residues. CDR1 SEHNR and CDR2 FQNEAQ come from the germline V gene (reference sequence). This CDR3 is CASSPTSGGLTDTQYF. CDR3 nucleotide sequence: TGTGCCAGCAGCCCTACTAGCGGGGGACTCACAGATACGCAGTATTTT.

V usage is TRBV20-1 and J usage is TRBJ1-1; 8 bases match TRBD1. The germline CDR1 and CDR2 sequences are DFQATT and SNEGSKA (reference sequence). The CDR3 runs 12 residues. Trimming removed 7 bases from V and 3 bases from J; junction bases left unmatched: 4. This CDR3 reads CSVEQGDTEAFF. Written as DNA, the CDR3 is TGCAGTGTAGAACAGGGGGACACTGAAGCTTTCTTT.

This clonotype was seen a handful of times. The chain couples TRBV14 to TRBJ1-2; D call uncertain. The V end lost 3 bases, the J end lost 8 bases, and 7 bases lay between the germline ends. This CDR3 spans 11 amino acids. Germline CDR1 is SGHDN and CDR2 is FVKESK. The CDR3 sequence is CASSQYQGYTF. CDR3 nucleotide sequence: TGTGCCAGCAGCCAGTATCAAGGCTACACCTTC.

The chain links TRBV25-1 to TRBJ2-7; a weak D match, TRBD2 (5 bases). This CDR3 contains 13 residues. Deletions cut 7 bases from V and 2 bases from J, with 12 bases between. The V gene's germline CDR1 is MGHDK and CDR2 SYGVNS. For the CDR3, the DNA is TGTGCCAGCACCAGCGGCGCACCCTACGAGCAGTACTTC. It encodes CASTSGAPYEQYF.

The V gene is TRBV5-1, the J gene TRBJ2-5; TRBD1 might be the D (5 bases). This CDR3 comprises 15 residues. Germline V lookup: CDR1 SGHRS, CDR2 YFSETQ. V was cut by 4 bases and J by 1 base, with 14 bases left in between. Here the CDR3 reads CASSETGASQETQYF. CDR3 DNA sequence: TGCGCCAGCAGCGAGACTGGGGCCTCCCAAGAGACCCAGTACTTC.

This chain connects TRBV6-6 to TRBJ1-2; 9 bases are shared with TRBD1. The CDR3 sequence is 16 residues long. Germline assignment: CDR1 MNHNY and CDR2 SVGAGI (reference sequence). V dropped 2 bases and J dropped 2; count of bases not matched to a gene: 6. CDR3 sequence reads: CASSYMMGQGNYGYTF. The CDR3 region has the DNA TGTGCCAGCAGTTACATGATGGGACAGGGCAACTATGGCTACACCTTC.